This T cell receptor beta chain was recovered during a study of T cell responses to AZD1222 COVID-19 vaccine. Overall study context: Recipients boosted at about 4 weeks or about 12 weeks are pooled.

For this clone: The antigen is not known.

The method was immunoSEQ multiplex PCR; TCRdb's version includes in-frame clones alone and lacks a portion of them. The sample contains about 170,000 clones, approximately 93% of which appear only once. Study-wide results and limits: Repertoire sampling was restricted to post-peak T cell response timepoints. Baseline antibody screening turned up just 6 or 7 seropositive AZD1222 recipients. A rise in Spike-specific TCR breadth and depth followed two AZD1222 doses.

Trimming took 6 bases from V and 8 from J, leaving 13 bases between them. CDR1 and CDR2 (germline): MDHEN, SYDVKM. The CDR3 contains 12 residues. The source material was peripheral blood, sampled on day 0 of AZD1222 vaccination. The V and J genes are TRBV28 and TRBJ1-2; tentatively, D is TRBD1 (5 bases). The TCR comes from an adult in good health. The CDR3, as DNA: TGTGCCAGCAGAAATTGGGGCCGCGGCTACACCTTC. Its protein product is CASRNWGRGYTF.